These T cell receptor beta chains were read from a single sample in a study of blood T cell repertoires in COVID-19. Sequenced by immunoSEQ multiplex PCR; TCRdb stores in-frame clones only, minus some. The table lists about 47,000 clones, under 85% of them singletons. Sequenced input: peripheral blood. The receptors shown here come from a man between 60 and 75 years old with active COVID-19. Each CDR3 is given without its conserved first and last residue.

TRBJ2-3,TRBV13,ASSRGTSGRPDTQY
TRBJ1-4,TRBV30,AWSVPSGAAEKLF
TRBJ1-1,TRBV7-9,ASRHTGEQDTEAF
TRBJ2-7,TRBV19,ATTSPQAYEQY
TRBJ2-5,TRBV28,ASSWKGQARGTQY
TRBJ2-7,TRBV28,ASSPYRQGIF
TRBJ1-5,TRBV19,ASSQGGQPQH
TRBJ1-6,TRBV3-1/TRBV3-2,ASSQSWTGIGSPLH
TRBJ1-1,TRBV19,ASSIDFPTGLTEAF
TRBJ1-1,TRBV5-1,ASSSGQTLSNTEAF
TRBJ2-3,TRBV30,AGSLRVGDTQY
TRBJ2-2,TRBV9,ASSVDPTGGRGELF
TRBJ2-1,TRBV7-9,ASSLGKSGRIGNEQF
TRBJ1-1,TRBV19,ASSIKQGITEAF
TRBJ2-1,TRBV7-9,ASSPRIAGGRHEQF
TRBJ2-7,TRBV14,ASRAGTGVEQY
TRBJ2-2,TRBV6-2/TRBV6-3,ASSYEGGRTGELF
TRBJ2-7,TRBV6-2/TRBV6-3,ASSHGDEQY
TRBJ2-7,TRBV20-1,RPGGPYEQY
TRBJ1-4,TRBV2,ASSEARWTDEKLF
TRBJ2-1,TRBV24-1,ATSDFGGRNYNEQF
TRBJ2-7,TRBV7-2,ASSLEPGGSVEQY
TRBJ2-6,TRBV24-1,ATSGGQGVGSGANVLT
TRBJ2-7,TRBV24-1,ATSDSVPSEQY
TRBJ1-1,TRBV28,ASSLYGRVLNTEAF
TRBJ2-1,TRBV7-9,ATGGTGLNEQF
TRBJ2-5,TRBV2,ASSFQETQY
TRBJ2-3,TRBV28,ASSETGAGESTDTQY
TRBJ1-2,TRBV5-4,ASSFNRVYNGYT
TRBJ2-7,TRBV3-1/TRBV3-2,ASSQASYEQY
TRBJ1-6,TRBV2,ASSPGYNSPLH
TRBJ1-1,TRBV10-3,AISGRGMNTEAF
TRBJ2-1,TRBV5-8,ASSPRSRGLAGGPGEQF
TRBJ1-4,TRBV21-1,ASSFSPERQGVDEKLF
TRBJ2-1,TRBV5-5,ASSLSGEQF